Following are 13 T cell receptor beta chains from one sample sequenced in a study of T cell changes during pregnancy in multiple sclerosis (dated by TCRdb to about 2019). The library was obtained by the immunoSEQ multiplex PCR assay. The table comes from immuneACCESS by way of TCRdb, which keeps in-frame sequences with V and J called. Part of the clones is missing from these tables; in studies checked, under half for an unresolved V gene and the rest for unknown reasons. Here the sample has some 85,000 clones; around 94% occur a single time. The ten largest clones take up 0.7% to 1% of the sample. The input for sequencing was peripheral blood, taken in the third trimester of pregnancy. The receptor set was obtained from a female donor with multiple sclerosis, enrolled in a pregnancy study.

The chain carries TRBV28 and TRBJ1-5; tentatively, D is TRBD1 (6 bases). This CDR3 is built from 17 residues. The ends were cut back, 1 base at V and 0 bases at J, with 13 bases in the middle. Per germline, CDR1 MDHEN and CDR2 SYDVKM. The CDR3 is CASSLYPTGFSNQPQHF. CDR3 DNA sequence: TGTGCCAGCAGTTTATACCCCACAGGGTTTAGCAATCAGCCCCAGCATTTT. Full variable domain (remainder filled in from reference TRBV28 and TRBJ1-5): DVKVTQSSRYLVKRTGEKVFLECVQDMDHENMFWYRQDPGLGLRLIYFSYDVKMKEKGDIPEGYSVSREKKERFSLILESASTNQTSMYLCASSLYPTGFSNQPQHFGDGTRLSIL.

The V and J genes are TRBV19 and TRBJ1-5; 10 positions match TRBD1. Trimming removed 3 bases from V and 5 bases from J; junction bases left unmatched: 4. There are 15 residues in the CDR3. Germline assignment: CDR1 LNHDA and CDR2 SQIVND (reference sequence). CDR3 nucleotides: TGTGCCAGTAGTATTCGGGACAGGGGACATCAGCCCCAGCATTTT. Translated: CASSIRDRGHQPQHF.

The chain uses TRBV5-6 and TRBJ1-3, with 11 bases that match TRBD1. CDR1 SGHDT and CDR2 YYEEEE come from the germline V gene. The CDR3 runs to 17 residues. Trimming at V came to 6 bases and at J to 0 bases, leaving 8 bases not matched to a gene. DNA for the CDR3: TGTGCCAGCAATCGGGACAGGGGGACATACTCTGGAAACACCATATATTTT. Protein: CASNRDRGTYSGNTIYF.

The chain employs TRBV7-2 and TRBJ2-5, with D possibly being TRBD2 (5 bases). V gave up 1 base and J gave up 5 bases, with 23 bases separating them. This CDR3 spans 18 amino acids. The germline gives CDR1 SGHTA, CDR2 FQGNSA. The CDR3 nucleotides are TGTGCCAGCAGCTTAGATCTGCAGCCTGAAGCGGTTGGGGAGACCCAGTACTTC. Protein sequence: CASSLDLQPEAVGETQYF.

This chain joins TRBV19 and TRBJ2-7; maybe TRBD2 (5 bases). Germline V gene data show CDR1 as LNHDA and CDR2 as SQIVND (reference sequence). V was cut by 10 bases and J by 6 bases, with 19 bases left in between. This CDR3 is built from 13 residues. The CDR3 region has the DNA TGTGCCACCGGAAGGTCCCCCCGGGGCGAGCAGTACTTC. This gives the protein CATGRSPRGEQYF.

The rearrangement uses TRBV6-1 and TRBJ1-2; D not resolved. Germline CDR1 and CDR2: MNHNS and SASEGT. The V end was cut by 1 base, the J end by 8 bases, with 8 bases between. The CDR3 spans 12 residues. CDR3 DNA: TGTGCCAGCAGTGAAGGCGGAGACGGCTACACCTTC. It yields the protein CASSEGGDGYTF.

The chain uses TRBV10-3 and TRBJ2-7, with 9 bases lining up with TRBD1. The CDR3 is made up of 14 amino acids. Germline-derived CDR1 and CDR2 are ENHRY and SYGVKD. The V segment lost 10 bases and the J segment 0 bases; nucleotides outside the gene matches: 7. CDR3 in DNA: TGTGCCACCTCTAGACAGGGGGGCTCCTACGAGCAGTACTTC. Residues: CATSRQGGSYEQYF.

In the case of this clone: This same CDR3 is encoded by further DNA sequences in the sample. The genes are TRBV7-9 and TRBJ2-3; D is unclear. This CDR3 is 14 amino acids long. The germline CDR1 and CDR2 sequences are SEHNR and FQNEAQ (reference sequence). V was cut by 3 bases and J by 0 bases, with 7 bases left in between. The CDR3 bases are TGTGCCAGCAGCTTGTCACAGAGCACAGATACGCAGTATTTT. Translated: CASSLSQSTDTQYF.

The rearrangement links TRBV2 to TRBJ2-5; tentatively, D is TRBD1 (6 bases). The CDR3 contains 21 residues. The V gene lost 0 bases and the J gene lost 2 bases, with 28 bases spanning the gap. Germline assignment: CDR1 SNHLY and CDR2 FYNNEI. CDR3 nucleotides: TGTGCCAGCAGTGAAGCGCCTACAGGGTCCGCGCCTTTGGGACGACAAGAGACCCAGTACTTC. This translates into CASSEAPTGSAPLGRQETQYF.

CDR3 coding DNA: TGTGCCAGCAGTGACGCCCTAGGGGGCGGGGGGGATACGCAGTATTTT. This translates into CASSDALGGGGDTQYF. The chain carries TRBV6-1 and TRBJ2-3; D possibly corresponds to TRBD2 (8 bases). The CDR3 has 16 amino acids. Trimming cost V 3 bases and J 6 bases, with 19 bases left between them. Germline-derived CDR1 and CDR2 are MNHNS and SASEGT.

The rearrangement links TRBV29-1 to TRBJ2-7; TRBD2 is a possible D gene (6 bases). Germline CDR1 SQVTM, CDR2 ANQGSEA. V was pared by 7 bases and J by 3 bases, with 13 bases between. This CDR3 has 12 amino acids. The CDR3 DNA reads TGCAGCGCCGAGGGGAGGTTCTACGAGCAGTACTTC. Translation: CSAEGRFYEQYF.

The chain has TRBV27 and TRBJ2-2; 11 nucleotides agree with TRBD2. The CDR3 is made up of 17 amino acids. Germline trimming cut 2 bases from V and 1 base from J; bases unmatched to any gene: 3. Germline-derived CDR1 and CDR2 are MNHEY and SMNVEV (reference sequence). This CDR3 reads CASSLRGLAVNTGELFF. For the CDR3, the DNA is TGTGCCAGCAGTTTAAGGGGACTAGCGGTGAACACCGGGGAGCTGTTTTTT.

J is TRBJ1-5 and V is TRBV7-9; 11 nucleotides align to TRBD1. CDR1 SEHNR and CDR2 FQNEAQ come from the germline V gene (reference sequence). This CDR3 spans 17 amino acids. V dropped 4 bases and J dropped 6; count of bases not matched to a gene: 11. Here the CDR3 reads CASSSMRDRGVGQPQHF. The CDR3 DNA follows: TGTGCCAGCAGCTCGATGCGGGACAGGGGGGTTGGTCAGCCCCAGCATTTT. Full variable domain (remainder filled in from reference TRBV7-9 and TRBJ1-5): DTGVSQNPRHKITKRGQNVTFRCDPISEHNRLYWYRQTLGQGPEFLTYFQNEAQLEKSRLLSDRFSAERPKGSFSTLEIQRTEQGDSAMYLCASSSMRDRGVGQPQHFGDGTRLSIL.